This T cell receptor beta chain was obtained from a study of T cell repertoires in cytomegalovirus infection. Across the whole study: The authors relied on CMV epitopes, both recently identified HLA-C-restricted and well-studied HLA-B-restricted.

The V end was cut by 8 bases, the J end by 1 base, with 14 bases between. This CDR3 spans 15 amino acids. CDR1 and CDR2 (germline): SEHNR, FQNEAQ (reference sequence). A single record per CDR3 protein comes from TCRdb applying MiXCR to the reads. The sample has 250,000 to 300,000 distinct CDR3 sequences, roughly 21% seen once. Study outcomes and limitations: The ex vivo response showed dominance by HLA-C-restricted CMV-specific TCR beta clonotypes.

A note on this clonotype: Its specificity is unknown.

The genes are TRBV7-9 and TRBJ2-2, with a weak D call TRBD1 (6 bases). The starting material was cultured PBMCs, obtained from culture after CMV antigen stimulation. The receptor was isolated from a human donor in good health (CMV status not recorded). Some clones in this sample may be carry-over from other donors' samples. The CDR3 protein is CASPAVTGNTGELFF. The CDR3 DNA reads as TGTGCCAGCCCCGCGGTGACAGGGAACACCGGGGAGCTGTTTTTT.